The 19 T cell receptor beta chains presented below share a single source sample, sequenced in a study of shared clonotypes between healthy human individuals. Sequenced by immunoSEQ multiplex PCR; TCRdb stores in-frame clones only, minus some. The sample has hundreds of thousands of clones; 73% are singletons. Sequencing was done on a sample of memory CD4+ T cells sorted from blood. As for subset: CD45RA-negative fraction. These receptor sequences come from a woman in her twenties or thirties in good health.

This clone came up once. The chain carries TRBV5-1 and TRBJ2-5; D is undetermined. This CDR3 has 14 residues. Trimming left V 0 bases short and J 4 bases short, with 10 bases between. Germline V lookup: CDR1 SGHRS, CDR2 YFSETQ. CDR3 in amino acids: CASSLEAVGETQYF. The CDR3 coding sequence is TGCGCCAGCAGCTTGGAGGCGGTCGGAGAGACCCAGTACTTC.

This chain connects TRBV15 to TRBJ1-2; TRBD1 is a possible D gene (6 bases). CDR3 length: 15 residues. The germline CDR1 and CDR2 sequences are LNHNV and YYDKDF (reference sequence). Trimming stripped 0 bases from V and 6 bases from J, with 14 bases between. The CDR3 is CATSRDWGTGNGYTF. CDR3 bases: TGTGCCACCAGCAGAGATTGGGGAACAGGGAATGGCTACACCTTC.

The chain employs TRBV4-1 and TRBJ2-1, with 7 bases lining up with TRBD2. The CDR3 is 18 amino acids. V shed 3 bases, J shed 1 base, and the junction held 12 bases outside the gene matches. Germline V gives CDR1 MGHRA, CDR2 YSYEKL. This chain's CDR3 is CASSHSSGGHGSYNEQFF. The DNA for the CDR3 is TGCGCCAGCAGCCATTCTAGCGGTGGGCATGGTTCCTACAATGAGCAGTTCTTC.

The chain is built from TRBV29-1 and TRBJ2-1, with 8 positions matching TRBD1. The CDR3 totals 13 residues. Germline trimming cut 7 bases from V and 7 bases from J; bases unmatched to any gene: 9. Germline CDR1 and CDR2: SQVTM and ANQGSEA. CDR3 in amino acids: CSERPGQENEQFF. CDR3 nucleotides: TGCAGCGAGCGTCCGGGACAGGAGAATGAGCAGTTCTTC.

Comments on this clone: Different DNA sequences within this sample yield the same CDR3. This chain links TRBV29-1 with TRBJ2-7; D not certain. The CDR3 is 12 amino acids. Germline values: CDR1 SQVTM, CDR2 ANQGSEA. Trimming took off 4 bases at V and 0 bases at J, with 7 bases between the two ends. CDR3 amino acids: CSVGRDSYEQYF. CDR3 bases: TGCAGCGTTGGGCGAGACTCCTACGAGCAGTACTTC.

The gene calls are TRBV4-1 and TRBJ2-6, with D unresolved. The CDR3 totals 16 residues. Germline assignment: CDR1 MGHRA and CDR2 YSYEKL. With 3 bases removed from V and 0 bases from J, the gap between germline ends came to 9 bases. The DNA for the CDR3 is TGCGCCAGCAGCCAGGTGGCGAACTCTGGGGCCAACGTCCTGACTTTC. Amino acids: CASSQVANSGANVLTF.

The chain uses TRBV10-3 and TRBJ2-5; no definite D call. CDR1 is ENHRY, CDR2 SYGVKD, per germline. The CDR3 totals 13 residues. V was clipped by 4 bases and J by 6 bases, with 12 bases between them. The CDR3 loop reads CAISVGQVKTQYF. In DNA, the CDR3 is TGTGCCATCAGTGTGGGCCAAGTCAAGACCCAGTACTTC.

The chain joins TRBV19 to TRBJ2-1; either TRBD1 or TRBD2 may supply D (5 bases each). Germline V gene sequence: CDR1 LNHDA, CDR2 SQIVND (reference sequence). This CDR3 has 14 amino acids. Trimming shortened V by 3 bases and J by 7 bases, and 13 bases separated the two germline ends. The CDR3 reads CASSISGTGNEQFF. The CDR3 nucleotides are TGTGCCAGTAGTATCAGTGGGACCGGGAATGAGCAGTTCTTC.

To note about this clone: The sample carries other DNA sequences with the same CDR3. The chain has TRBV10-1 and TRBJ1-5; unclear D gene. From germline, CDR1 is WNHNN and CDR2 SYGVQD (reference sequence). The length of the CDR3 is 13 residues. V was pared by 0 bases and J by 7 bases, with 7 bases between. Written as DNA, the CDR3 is TGCGCCAGCAGTGAGTCAGGAGGCCAGCCCCAGCATTTT. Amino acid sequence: CASSESGGQPQHF.

CDR3 loop: CASSLGVANYGYTF. The CDR3 DNA reads as TGCGCCAGCAGCTTGGGAGTAGCTAACTATGGCTACACCTTC. V usage is TRBV5-1 and J usage is TRBJ1-2; D is unresolved. CDR1 is SGHRS, CDR2 YFSETQ, per germline. The CDR3 totals 14 residues. Trimming took off 0 bases at V and 0 bases at J, with 6 bases between the two ends.

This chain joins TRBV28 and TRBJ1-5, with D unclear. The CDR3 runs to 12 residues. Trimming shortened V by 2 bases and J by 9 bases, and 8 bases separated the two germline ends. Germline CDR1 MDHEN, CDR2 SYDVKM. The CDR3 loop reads CASSLDPRPQHF. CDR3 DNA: TGTGCCAGCAGTTTAGACCCTAGGCCCCAGCATTTT.

CDR3 sequence reads: CASSSVGNRHNEQFF. In DNA, the CDR3 is TGCGCCAGCAGCTCGGTGGGGAACCGCCACAATGAGCAGTTCTTC. The chain couples TRBV5-1 to TRBJ2-1; unclear D gene. Germline assignment: CDR1 SGHRS and CDR2 YFSETQ. V was shortened by 3 bases and J by 5 bases, with 15 bases between the two germline ends. This CDR3 contains 15 residues. The full variable domain, its missing parts supplied by reference TRBV5-1 and TRBJ2-1, is KAGVTQTPRYLIKTRGQQVTLSCSPISGHRSVSWYQQTPGQGLQFLFEYFSETQRNKGNFPGRFSGRQFSNSRSEMNVSTLELGDSALYLCASSSVGNRHNEQFFGPGTRLTVL.

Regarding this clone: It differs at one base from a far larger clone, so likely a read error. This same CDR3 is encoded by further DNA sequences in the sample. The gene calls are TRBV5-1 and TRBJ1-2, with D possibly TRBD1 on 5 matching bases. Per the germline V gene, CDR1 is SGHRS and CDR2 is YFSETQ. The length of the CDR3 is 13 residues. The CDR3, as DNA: TGCGCCAGTAGCTTGGGAGGGGAATCGCGCTACACCTTC. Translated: CASSLGGESRYTF. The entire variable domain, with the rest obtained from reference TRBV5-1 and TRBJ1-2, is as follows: KAGVTQTPRYLIKTRGQQVTLSCSPISGHRSVSWYQQTPGQGLQFLFEYFSETQRNKGNFPGRFSGRQFSNSRSEMNVSTLELGDSALYLCASSLGGESRYTFGSGTRLTVV.

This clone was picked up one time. The chain's CDR3 is CASSQGRGLGSYNEQFF. CDR3 nucleotide sequence: TGCGCCAGCAGCCAAGGCCGCGGGTTAGGGTCCTACAATGAGCAGTTCTTC. This sequence joins TRBV4-1 and TRBJ2-1, with D possibly TRBD2 on 5 matching bases. V was cut by 1 base and J by 1 base, with 14 bases left in between. The V gene's germline CDR1 is MGHRA and CDR2 YSYEKL. This CDR3 is built from 17 residues.

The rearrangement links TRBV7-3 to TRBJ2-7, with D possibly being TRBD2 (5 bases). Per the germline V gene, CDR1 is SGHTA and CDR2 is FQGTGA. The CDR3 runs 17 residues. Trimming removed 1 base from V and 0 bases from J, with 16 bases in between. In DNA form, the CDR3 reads TGTGCCAGCAGCTTAAACCCCCACAGCGGTTCCTCCTACGAGCAGTACTTC. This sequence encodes CASSLNPHSGSSYEQYF. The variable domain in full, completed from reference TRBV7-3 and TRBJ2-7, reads GAGVSQTPSNKVTEKGKYVELRCDPISGHTALYWYRQSLGQGPEFLIYFQGTGAADDSGLPNDRFFAVRPEGSVSTLKIQRTERGDSAVYLCASSLNPHSGSSYEQYFGPGTRLTVT.

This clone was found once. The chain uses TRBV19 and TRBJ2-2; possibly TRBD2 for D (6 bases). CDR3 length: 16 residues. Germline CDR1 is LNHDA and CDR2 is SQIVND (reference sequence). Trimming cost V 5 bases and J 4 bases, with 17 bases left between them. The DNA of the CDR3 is TGTGCCAGTAGTTCTCAGCACGGGGGATCCACCGGGGAGCTGTTTTTT. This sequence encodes CASSSQHGGSTGELFF. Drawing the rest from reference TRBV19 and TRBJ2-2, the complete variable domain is DGGITQSPKYLFRKEGQNVTLSCEQNLNHDAMYWYRQDPGQGLRLIYYSQIVNDFQKGDIAEGYSVSREKKESFPLTVTSAQKNPTAFYLCASSSQHGGSTGELFFGEGSRLTVL.

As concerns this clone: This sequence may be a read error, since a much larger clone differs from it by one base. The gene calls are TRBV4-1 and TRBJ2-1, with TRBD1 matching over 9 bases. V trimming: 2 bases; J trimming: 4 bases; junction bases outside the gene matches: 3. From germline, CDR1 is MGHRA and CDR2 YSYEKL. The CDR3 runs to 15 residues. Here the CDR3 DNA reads TGCGCCAGCAGCCAAACGGGACAGGGTTACAATGAGCAGTTCTTC. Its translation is CASSQTGQGYNEQFF.

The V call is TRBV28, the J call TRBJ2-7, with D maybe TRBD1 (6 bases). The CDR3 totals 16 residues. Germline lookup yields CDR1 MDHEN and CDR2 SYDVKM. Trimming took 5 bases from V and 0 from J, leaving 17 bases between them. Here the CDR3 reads CASSQHRVGSSYEQYF. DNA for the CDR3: TGTGCCAGCAGTCAACACAGGGTCGGAAGCTCCTACGAGCAGTACTTC. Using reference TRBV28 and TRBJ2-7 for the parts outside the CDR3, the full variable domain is DVKVTQSSRYLVKRTGEKVFLECVQDMDHENMFWYRQDPGLGLRLIYFSYDVKMKEKGDIPEGYSVSREKKERFSLILESASTNQTSMYLCASSQHRVGSSYEQYFGPGTRLTVT.

The CDR3, as DNA: TGCGCCAACCTTCGAAAGAGCCAGCGGGCAATCGACGAGCAGTACTTC. Translating gives CANLRKSQRAIDEQYF. This sequence joins TRBV10-1 and TRBJ2-7, with a weak D call TRBD2 (6 bases). This CDR3 contains 16 residues. CDR1 and CDR2 (germline): WNHNN, SYGVQD (reference sequence). The ends were cut back, 10 bases at V and 5 bases at J, with 27 bases in the middle.